What follows is one TCR beta chain and its context. The antigen remains undetermined. Some clones are missing from TCRdb's copy, which holds only in-frame ones; the method was immunoSEQ multiplex PCR. The sample includes roughly 200,000 clones, just over 90% of them seen just once. The record originates from a study of T cell responses to AZD1222 COVID-19 vaccine. Notes on the study in general: Baseline antibody screening turned up just a handful of seropositive AZD1222 recipients. Spike-wide vaccine-associated CD4 TCRs dominated at 160-218 and 743-854. Sampling that yielded the repertoires occurred only after the peak T cell response.

V gave up 0 bases and J gave up 2 bases, with 8 bases separating them. Per germline, CDR1 PRHDT and CDR2 FYEKMQ (reference sequence). The CDR3 is made up of 15 amino acids. The starting material was peripheral blood, obtained 28 days after the second dose of the MenACWY control vaccine. The sequence was collected from an adult who received the MenACWY meningococcal vaccine as a control. The V call is TRBV13, the J call TRBJ2-1, with a weak D call TRBD1 (6 bases). The CDR3 coding sequence is TGTGCCAGCAGCTTAGGGCCAGGGGCCTACAATGAGCAGTTCTTC. It yields the protein CASSLGPGAYNEQFF.